A single T cell receptor beta chain is shown here with its context. Its antigen is currently unknown. This CDR3 is built from 17 residues. Germline-derived CDR1 and CDR2 are SGHVS and FQNEAQ. V shed 5 bases and J 5 bases; nucleotides not matched to a gene: 16. These data are taken from a study of cytomegalovirus exposure and HLA in healthy donors. Study-wide results and limits: Exclusion as indistinguishable affected some V segments, including TRBV6-2 and TRBV6-3. Researchers counted roughly 150 TCR beta chains as cytomegalovirus-associated. A later analysis found that most CMV-associated TCR beta chains appeared HLA-restricted. HLA-A and HLA-B allele assignments for most subjects were reportedly predicted accurately using TCR beta sequences.

This PCR relied on a set of 60 Vbeta primers and 13 Jbeta primers. Sequencing used immunoSEQ multiplex PCR; TCRdb keeps in-frame clones, though not all of them. Of about 150,000 clones listed, around 80% were seen once; the top ten hold around 6.6%. This receptor was taken from a male donor in good health and CMV-seropositive. Source material: PBMCs. The rearrangement links TRBV7-8 to TRBJ2-5; TRBD1 aligns across 8 bases. CDR3: CASSPQAQGALWETQYF. CDR3 in DNA: TGTGCCAGCAGCCCCCAGGCGCAGGGGGCTCTGTGGGAGACCCAGTACTTC.